A single sample gave rise to the 18 T cell receptor beta chains below, sequenced in a study of identical twins. TCRdb reprocessed the 5' RACE reads via MiXCR and lists one record per CDR3 protein. The table records around 670,000 distinct CDR3 sequences, 6.1% of them present only once. Sequencing was done on a sample of naive T cells sorted from blood. Receptors were obtained from a man between 18 and 35 years old in good health.

The genes are TRBV7-9 and TRBJ1-4; no definite D call. The length of the CDR3 is 14 residues. The ends were cut back, 0 bases at V and 1 base at J, with 3 bases in the middle. CDR1 is SEHNR and CDR2 is FQNEAQ in the germline V gene (reference sequence). CDR3 residues: CASSLAETNEKLFF. DNA of the CDR3: TGTGCCAGCAGCTTAGCAGAAACTAATGAAAAACTGTTTTTT.

The V and J genes are TRBV29-1 and TRBJ2-4; D is unresolved. The V end lost 7 bases, the J end lost 3 bases, and 10 bases lay between the germline ends. Germline V lookup: CDR1 SQVTM, CDR2 ANQGSEA. This CDR3 is built from 12 residues. The CDR3 DNA sequence: TGCAGCGGACGAGATCTCAAAAACATTCAGTACTTC. It codes for CSGRDLKNIQYF.

The rearrangement links TRBV7-9 to TRBJ2-2, with D perhaps matching TRBD1 or TRBD2 (5 bases each). Germline values: CDR1 SEHNR, CDR2 FQNEAQ (reference sequence). CDR3 size: 14 residues. The germline V and J ends were trimmed by 4 bases and 4 bases, with 10 bases remaining between them. The CDR3 sequence is CASSSEGRTGELFF. The DNA of the CDR3 is TGTGCCAGCAGCTCTGAGGGGCGCACCGGGGAGCTGTTTTTT.

As for this clonotype: A much larger clone lies one base from this, so it may be a read error. V usage is TRBV7-9 and J usage is TRBJ2-3; perhaps TRBD1 as D (6 bases). The V gene's germline CDR1 is SEHNR and CDR2 FQNEAQ (reference sequence). The CDR3 length is 12 residues. Here the CDR3 DNA reads TGTGCCAACAGCCGACAGGCAGATACGCAGTATTTT. Translated: CANSRQADTQYF.

At least ten counts were recorded for this clonotype. The chain couples TRBV20-1 to TRBJ2-5; D unresolved. Germline V CDR1 and CDR2: DFQATT, SNEGSKA (reference sequence). Trimming stripped 2 bases from V and 1 base from J, with 5 bases between. This CDR3 is built from 12 residues. The CDR3 loop is CSARSVQETQYF. The CDR3 nucleotides read TGCAGTGCTAGATCCGTCCAAGAGACCCAGTACTTC.

This clonotype has more than one count but fewer than ten. This sequence joins TRBV12-3 or TRBV12-4 and TRBJ2-3; TRBD1 might be the D (6 bases). V lost 5 bases, J lost 6 bases, and 15 bases lay in between. The CDR3 covers 14 residues. The DNA of the CDR3 is TGTGCCAGCAGTCCCAGGGGCCGGTCGGATACGCAGTATTTT. The encoded protein is CASSPRGRSDTQYF.

This clonotype was seen a handful of times. The gene calls are TRBV5-1 and TRBJ1-2, with 11 nucleotides matching TRBD1. Germline CDR1 is SGHRS and CDR2 is YFSETQ. V gave up 3 bases and J gave up 3 bases; unmatched junction bases: 10. The CDR3 length is 17 residues. The CDR3, as DNA: TGCGCCAGCAGCTCCCTACGGACAGGGGGCTTCGACTATGGCTACACCTTC. Its protein is CASSSLRTGGFDYGYTF.

The sample holds many counts of this clonotype. This chain connects TRBV29-1 to TRBJ2-5; TRBD1 might be the D (6 bases). CDR3 size: 12 residues. The germline V gene has CDR1 SQVTM and CDR2 ANQGSEA. The germline V and J ends were trimmed by 3 bases and 5 bases, with 10 bases remaining between them. DNA for the CDR3: TGCAGCGTTGAGGGGGCCCCGGAGACCCAGTACTTC. Translated, it gives CSVEGAPETQYF.

The sample holds a few counts of this clonotype. The chain links TRBV6-5 to TRBJ2-4; D is unclear. CDR1 is MNHEY, CDR2 SVGAGI, per germline. With 0 bases removed from V and 3 bases from J, the gap between germline ends came to 6 bases. The length of the CDR3 is 14 residues. The CDR3 DNA reads as TGTGCCAGCAGTTACTCGAGACTCAAAAACATTCAGTACTTC. Amino acids: CASSYSRLKNIQYF.

The chain links TRBV5-1 to TRBJ2-1, with D uncertain. The ends were cut back, 4 bases at V and 5 bases at J, with 22 bases in the middle. There are 17 residues in the CDR3. CDR1 and CDR2 (germline): SGHRS, YFSETQ. CDR3 region: CASSGGLGRNLHNEQFF. The CDR3 bases are TGCGCCAGCAGCGGCGGCCTAGGCAGAAACTTGCACAATGAGCAGTTCTTC.

This clonotype was found many times. The rearrangement joins TRBV15 to TRBJ1-1; D is ambiguous. The germline V gene has CDR1 LNHNV and CDR2 YYDKDF (reference sequence). This CDR3 has 13 amino acids. Trimming removed 0 bases from V and 13 bases from J, with 15 bases in between. The CDR3 spells CATSRDYLSLVFF. The CDR3 DNA reads TGTGCCACCAGCAGAGACTACTTAAGTCTGGTTTTCTTT.

In its sample, this clonotype was seen a few times. The V and J genes are TRBV2 and TRBJ2-1; 12 bases are a match to TRBD2. The CDR3 has 14 residues. The V segment lost 10 bases and the J segment 5 bases; nucleotides outside the gene matches: 6. Germline values: CDR1 SNHLY, CDR2 FYNNEI. CDR3 in DNA: TGTGCCACCTCGACTAGCGGGAGACACAATGAGCAGTTCTTC. Residues: CATSTSGRHNEQFF.

The CDR3 DNA reads as TGTGCCACCAGTGGGGGTAGCGGGGTCTCCTACAATGAGCAGTTCTTC. Encoded protein: CATSGGSGVSYNEQFF. V and J are TRBV24-1 and TRBJ2-1; 8 nucleotides align to TRBD2. The length of the CDR3 is 16 residues. The trim removed 5 bases at V and 0 bases at J, leaving 5 bases unmatched. Germline V gene lookup returns CDR1 KGHDR and CDR2 SFDVKD.

This clonotype appeared a few times. V is TRBV6-1 and J is TRBJ1-6; D unresolved. This CDR3 is built from 14 residues. Germline CDR1 MNHNS, CDR2 SASEGT. V was cut by 6 bases and J by 15 bases, with 21 bases left in between. The CDR3 DNA is TGTGCCAGCAGCAGCACGTCCGGGAGTGACGACCTCCACTTT. Protein sequence: CASSSTSGSDDLHF.

This rearrangement joins TRBV2 to TRBJ1-3; D call uncertain. This CDR3 spans 14 amino acids. Per the germline V gene, CDR1 is SNHLY and CDR2 is FYNNEI. Trimming took 2 bases from V and 8 from J, leaving 13 bases between them. DNA for the CDR3: TGTGCCAGCAGTGAAAATCTAATGGTGGACACCATATATTTT. Protein sequence: CASSENLMVDTIYF.

This clonotype was seen only a few times. The chain has TRBV23-1 and TRBJ2-3, with 7 bases that match TRBD2. TRBV23-1 is placed among ORFs of uncertain function. The CDR3 covers 15 residues. V dropped 6 bases and J dropped 2; count of bases not matched to a gene: 8. CDR3 sequence: CASRLAEIPTDTQYF. In DNA form, the CDR3 reads TGCGCCAGCAGGCTAGCGGAAATCCCCACAGATACGCAGTATTTT.

For this clonotype: A much larger clone is a single base away; this may be a read error. The chain has TRBV20-1 and TRBJ2-3; D may be TRBD2 (6 bases). The CDR3 length is 14 residues. Trimming took off 6 bases at V and 7 bases at J, with 20 bases between the two ends. Germline V gives CDR1 DFQATT, CDR2 SNEGSKA (reference sequence). The CDR3 region is CSARGSSVTYTQYF. CDR3 DNA: TGCAGTGCCCGGGGGTCTAGCGTGACATATACGCAGTATTTT.

This clonotype was picked up many times. This chain joins TRBV12-3 or TRBV12-4 and TRBJ1-4; D is undetermined. V shed 3 bases and J shed 8 bases, with 13 bases lying between them. This CDR3 has 14 amino acids. CDR3 residues: CASSLRSGWEKLFF. The CDR3 nucleotides are TGTGCCAGCAGTTTGCGGTCCGGATGGGAAAAACTGTTTTTT.